The next 17 T cell receptor beta chains were all read from a single sample in a study of blood T cell repertoires in COVID-19. Measured with immunoSEQ multiplex PCR; TCRdb has only the in-frame clones, and not every one. The sample has tens of thousands of clones, around 90% seen once. Material for sequencing was peripheral blood. The receptor set was obtained from a woman aged 45-60 years with acute or convalescent COVID-19.

This chain joins TRBV28 and TRBJ1-4; D gene uncertain. Trimming shortened V by 6 bases and J by 6 bases, and 5 bases separated the two germline ends. Germline CDR1 and CDR2: MDHEN and SYDVKM. The CDR3 consists of 11 residues. CDR3 amino acids: CASRAYEKLFF. CDR3 in DNA: TGTGCCAGCAGGGCATATGAAAAACTGTTTTTT.

The chain has TRBV30 and TRBJ2-1; TRBD2 matches at 7 bases. Germline values: CDR1 GTSNPN, CDR2 SVGIG (reference sequence). V gave up 8 bases and J gave up 0 bases; unmatched junction bases: 7. This CDR3 is built from 14 residues. The CDR3 DNA reads as TGTGCCCTTTCCCCGGGAGGCTCCTACAATGAGCAGTTCTTC. Residues: CALSPGGSYNEQFF.

This clone has more than one count but fewer than ten. The chain links TRBV6-2 or TRBV6-3 to TRBJ2-7; D gene unclear. CDR1 is MNHEY, CDR2 SVGEGT, per germline. The CDR3 spans 11 residues. V lost 5 bases and J 5 bases, leaving 7 bases between the germline ends. The CDR3 here is CASSNNNEQYF. In DNA form, the CDR3 reads TGTGCCAGCAGTAACAATAACGAGCAGTACTTC.

V and J are TRBV19 and TRBJ1-1; 8 bases are a match to TRBD1. The germline V gene encodes CDR1 LNHDA and CDR2 SQIVND (reference sequence). This CDR3 is built from 14 residues. Losses at the gene ends were 8 bases for V and 5 bases for J; bases not matched to a gene: 10. This CDR3 is CASGGGRGRTEAFF. The DNA for the CDR3 is TGTGCCAGTGGTGGAGGCAGGGGGCGAACTGAAGCTTTCTTT.

This clone has a single count. The V and J genes are TRBV2 and TRBJ1-6; 8 positions agree with TRBD1. Per the germline V gene, CDR1 is SNHLY and CDR2 is FYNNEI. This CDR3 comprises 15 residues. The junction had 9 bases not matched to a gene; V was cut back by 6 bases and J by 8 bases. In DNA form, the CDR3 reads TGTGCCAGCAGGGCCGGGACAGGAGGGGATTCACCCCTCCACTTT. This gives the protein CASRAGTGGDSPLHF.

The V gene is TRBV9, the J gene TRBJ2-7; D might be TRBD1 (6 bases). The CDR3 is 14 residues long. Looked up from germline, CDR1 is SGDLS and CDR2 is YYNGEE. The germline V and J ends were trimmed by 0 bases and 4 bases, with 11 bases remaining between them. CDR3 bases: TGTGCCAGCAGCGTAGGGGACAACGGTTACGAGCAGTACTTC. This sequence encodes CASSVGDNGYEQYF.

The chain couples TRBV7-8 to TRBJ2-1, with 7 bases lining up with TRBD1. The CDR3 extends over 19 amino acids. J was trimmed by 5 bases and V by 0 bases; bases with no gene match: 16. Germline CDR1 SGHVS, CDR2 FQNEAQ. The CDR3 sequence is CASSLAVGLRTGSDNEQFF. CDR3 nucleotide sequence: TGTGCCAGCAGCTTAGCAGTGGGTTTGAGGACAGGATCTGACAATGAGCAGTTCTTC.

The V and J genes are TRBV6-5 and TRBJ1-4, with 9 bases fitting TRBD1. The V gene end was trimmed by 7 bases and the J gene end by 10 bases; junction bases not matched to a gene: 7. Germline V gives CDR1 MNHEY, CDR2 SVGAGI. The CDR3 sequence is 13 residues long. CDR3 in DNA: TGTGCCAGCACCACAGGGGGCGCAGGAAAACTGTTTTTT. Translation: CASTTGGAGKLFF.

J is TRBJ1-1 and V is TRBV11-3; D unclear. The CDR3 covers 14 residues. Trimming removed 6 bases at V and 7 bases at J, with 18 bases between. Germline V gene sequence: CDR1 SGHNT, CDR2 YENEEA. The CDR3 nucleotides are TGTGCCAGCAGTTTCGGGATCCGTTCGGATGAAGCTTTCTTT. It is translated as CASSFGIRSDEAFF.

J is TRBJ1-5 and V is TRBV28; 8 bases agree with TRBD1. The CDR3 runs 15 residues. Germline V gene sequence: CDR1 MDHEN, CDR2 SYDVKM. The V gene end was trimmed by 9 bases and the J gene end by 5 bases; junction bases not matched to a gene: 12. In DNA form, the CDR3 reads TGTGCCAGTAATCCTCGACAGGGGATAGATCAGCCCCAGCATTTT. This encodes CASNPRQGIDQPQHF.

The chain links TRBV11-2 to TRBJ2-3; TRBD2 matches 9 bases. The germline V gene encodes CDR1 SGHAT and CDR2 FQNNGV. Trimming removed 4 bases from V and 3 bases from J; junction bases left unmatched: 8. The CDR3 runs 16 residues. CDR3 DNA sequence: TGTGCCAGCAGCTCCTATAGCGGGAGTACGACAGATACGCAGTATTTT. Protein sequence: CASSSYSGSTTDTQYF.

Points on this clone: Additional DNA sequences in this sample encode the identical CDR3. This chain uses TRBV19 with TRBJ2-6; TRBD1 is a possible D gene (5 bases). The CDR3 loop spans 15 amino acids. Looked up from germline, CDR1 is LNHDA and CDR2 is SQIVND (reference sequence). V lost 6 bases and J lost 0, with 9 bases in between. The CDR3 coding sequence is TGTGCCAGTAGCCTAGGGGCCTCTGGGGCCAACGTCCTGACTTTC. This codes for CASSLGASGANVLTF.

This chain links TRBV28 with TRBJ1-4; D gene unclear. The CDR3 length is 12 residues. The V end was cut by 4 bases, the J end by 3 bases, with 3 bases between. Germline CDR1 and CDR2: MDHEN and SYDVKM. The CDR3 protein is CASSSSNEKLFF. CDR3 DNA: TGTGCCAGCAGTTCCTCTAATGAAAAACTGTTTTTT.

This rearrangement joins TRBV9 to TRBJ2-3, with 9 bases lining up with TRBD2. Trimming removed 0 bases from V and 0 bases from J; junction bases left unmatched: 8. The germline gives CDR1 SGDLS, CDR2 YYNGEE. The CDR3 extends over 18 amino acids. CDR3: CASSVGAGGISSTDTQYF. CDR3 nucleotides: TGTGCCAGCAGCGTAGGCGCGGGGGGGATCTCTAGCACAGATACGCAGTATTTT. Based on the CDR3 plus reference TRBV9 and TRBJ2-3, the full variable domain is DSGVTQTPKHLITATGQRVTLRCSPRSGDLSVYWYQQSLDQGLQFLIQYYNGEERAKGNILERFSAQQFPDLHSELNLSSLELGDSALYFCASSVGAGGISSTDTQYFGPGTRLTVL.

V is TRBV5-8 and J is TRBJ2-6, with D uncertain. There are 15 residues in the CDR3. Germline V CDR1 and CDR2: SGHTS, YDEGEE. V dropped 5 bases and J dropped 0 bases, with 9 bases sitting between them. The CDR3 reads CASRQTVSGANVLTF. The CDR3 DNA reads as TGTGCCAGCAGACAGACGGTCTCTGGGGCCAACGTCCTGACTTTC. Supplemented by reference TRBV5-8 and TRBJ2-6, the full variable domain reads EAGVTQSPTHLIKTRGQQATLRCSPISGHTSVYWYQQALGLGLQFLLWYDEGEERNRGNFPPRFSGRQFPNYSSELNVNALELEDSALYLCASRQTVSGANVLTFGAGSRLTVL.

The chain links TRBV11-3 to TRBJ2-7; TRBD1 agrees at 7 bases. CDR1 and CDR2 from the germline V gene are SGHNT and YENEEA. Germline trimming cut 3 bases from V and 6 bases from J; bases unmatched to any gene: 11. The CDR3 extends over 15 amino acids. The CDR3 spells CASSLSPTGTSEQYF. DNA for the CDR3: TGTGCCAGCAGCTTGTCCCCGACAGGGACAAGCGAGCAGTACTTC.

The CDR3 loop is CASSLGGGNSPLHF. The CDR3 bases are TGTGCCAGCTCACTCGGGGGGGGCAATTCACCCCTCCACTTT. The chain links TRBV18 to TRBJ1-6; the D gene is possibly TRBD1 (6 bases). Trimming stripped 4 bases from V and 7 bases from J, with 11 bases between. Per the germline V gene, CDR1 is KGHSH and CDR2 is LQKENI. The CDR3 has 14 residues. Full variable domain (rest looked up from reference TRBV18 and TRBJ1-6): NAGVMQNPRHLVRRRGQEARLRCSPMKGHSHVYWYRQLPEEGLKFMVYLQKENIIDESGMPKERFSAEFPKEGPSILRIQQVVRGDSAAYFCASSLGGGNSPLHFGNGTRLTVT.